This T cell receptor beta chain was recovered during a study of cytomegalovirus exposure and HLA in healthy donors. Study-level findings and limits: Sequencing depth across donors, presence/absence analyses assumed, was roughly uniform. Analyzed later, most CMV-associated TCR beta chains appeared HLA-restricted. Rarity marked most TCR sequences, yet some public TCRs occurred in many donors. Among TCR beta chains, those listed as cytomegalovirus-associated numbered about 150.

PCR employed 60 Vbeta and 13 Jbeta primers. Generated by immunoSEQ multiplex PCR, the TCRdb table keeps only in-frame clones and is missing some. The profile shows about 140,000 clones, 70% to 75% of them singletons. This CDR3 region has 13 residues. Germline assignment: CDR1 SGHTA and CDR2 FQGTGA. V lost 5 bases and J lost 4; bases outside the gene matches: 3. In the case of this clone: The target antigen is unknown.

Sequenced input: PBMCs. The genes are TRBV7-3 and TRBJ2-3; TRBD2 agrees at 7 bases. The TCR was taken from a woman in her forties in good health and CMV-seronegative. This CDR3 reads CASSLGLADTQYF. CDR3 nucleotide sequence: TGTGCCAGCAGCCTCGGACTAGCAGATACGCAGTATTTT.